The 18 T cell receptor beta chains given below trace back to one sample, sequenced in a study of cytomegalovirus exposure and HLA in healthy donors. Researchers ran the PCR with 60 Vbeta and 13 Jbeta primers. The data were produced by immunoSEQ multiplex PCR, yet TCRdb's version contains in-frame clones alone and is incomplete. Of 160,000 or so clones detected, around 88% appear once; the ten largest clones hold 0.7% to 1%. The specimen was PBMCs. The receptors were sampled from a woman between 25 and 40 years old in good health and CMV-seronegative.

This chain uses TRBV19 with TRBJ2-1; D possibly corresponds to TRBD1 (6 bases). The ends were cut back, 3 bases at V and 1 base at J, with 13 bases in the middle. The V gene's germline CDR1 is LNHDA and CDR2 SQIVND (reference sequence). The CDR3 sequence is 16 residues long. CDR3: CASSISTGSSYNEQFF. The CDR3 nucleotides are TGTGCCAGTAGTATTTCTACAGGGTCTTCCTACAATGAGCAGTTCTTC.

V usage is TRBV19 and J usage is TRBJ1-2, with D possibly being TRBD1 (5 bases). Trimming shortened V by 6 bases and J by 8 bases, and 16 bases separated the two germline ends. The CDR3 covers 13 residues. CDR1 is LNHDA and CDR2 is SQIVND in the germline V gene (reference sequence). The CDR3 coding sequence is TGTGCCAGTAGACGTCAGGGTTTCGAGGGCTACACCTTC. Its protein is CASRRQGFEGYTF.

A few counts support this clone. The chain's CDR3 is CASSLSGQANTEAFF. The CDR3 coding sequence is TGTGCCAGCAGTCTTTCGGGACAGGCGAACACTGAAGCTTTCTTT. The chain links TRBV2 to TRBJ1-1; 8 nucleotides match TRBD1. The CDR3 is 15 amino acids. Germline V gene sequence: CDR1 SNHLY, CDR2 FYNNEI. J gave up 1 base and V 5 bases, and 6 bases lay outside the gene matches.

This chain joins TRBV5-1 and TRBJ2-1, with 9 bases lining up with TRBD2. CDR1 is SGHRS, CDR2 YFSETQ, per germline. The CDR3 is 17 residues long. Germline trimming cut 4 bases from V and 6 bases from J; bases unmatched to any gene: 14. The CDR3 region has the DNA TGCGCCAGCAGCCCGAGGGGGACTAGCATAACGACCAATGAGCAGTTCTTC. As protein: CASSPRGTSITTNEQFF.

This chain joins TRBV28 and TRBJ1-3, with a possible D match to TRBD1 (5 bases). Germline V gene lookup returns CDR1 MDHEN and CDR2 SYDVKM. V lost 2 bases and J lost 0, with 17 bases in between. CDR3 size: 18 residues. CDR3 sequence: CASSLRSAGIISGNTIYF. The CDR3 DNA follows: TGTGCCAGCAGTTTAAGGTCGGCAGGGATTATCTCTGGAAACACCATATATTTT.

This clone appeared once. The sample contains more than one DNA sequence encoding this CDR3. The chain has TRBV7-7 and TRBJ1-1, with 7 positions matching TRBD1. The CDR3 spans 13 residues. Germline values: CDR1 SSHAT, CDR2 FNYEAQ (reference sequence). V lost 1 base, J lost 4 bases, and 0 bases stayed unmatched. The CDR3 DNA is TGTGCCAGCAGCTTAGGACAGGGCACTGAAGCTTTCTTT. Encoded protein: CASSLGQGTEAFF.

This chain uses TRBV5-1 with TRBJ2-7; 10 nucleotides line up with TRBD2. J lost 1 base, V lost 4 bases, and 5 bases had no gene match. Per the germline V gene, CDR1 is SGHRS and CDR2 is YFSETQ. The CDR3 runs to 15 residues. CDR3 nucleotides: TGCGCCAGCAGCACAGCTAGCGGGGGTTCCTACGAGCAGTACTTC. It encodes CASSTASGGSYEQYF.

The chain combines TRBV30 with TRBJ2-5; D uncertain. V lost 4 bases to trimming and J lost 7 bases, with 13 bases between them. The V gene's germline CDR1 is GTSNPN and CDR2 SVGIG (reference sequence). The CDR3 loop spans 12 amino acids. CDR3 in amino acids: CAWNSASGTQYF. In DNA form, the CDR3 reads TGTGCCTGGAATTCCGCCTCAGGGACCCAGTACTTC. Variable domain in full (rest from reference TRBV30 and TRBJ2-5): SQTIHQWPATLVQPVGSPLSLECTVEGTSNPNLYWYRQAAGRGLQLLFYSVGIGQISSEVPQNLSASRPQDRQFILSSKKLLLSDSGFYLCAWNSASGTQYFGPGTRLLVL.

A single count supports this clone. The chain couples TRBV5-4 to TRBJ1-1; perhaps TRBD1 as D (6 bases). Deletions cut 4 bases from V and 5 bases from J, with 15 bases between. There are 14 residues in the CDR3. Germline CDR1 and CDR2: SGHNT and YYREEE (reference sequence). The CDR3 region has the DNA TGTGCCAGCAGCCTCGGGGCAGGGGAAACTGAAGCTTTCTTT. Translation: CASSLGAGETEAFF.

In its sample, this clone was seen a few times. The chain uses TRBV28 and TRBJ1-1; possibly TRBD1 for D (6 bases). Germline V lookup: CDR1 MDHEN, CDR2 SYDVKM. This CDR3 spans 12 amino acids. Trimming shortened V by 4 bases and J by 8 bases, and 11 bases separated the two germline ends. CDR3 protein: CASSSGVGEAFF. The CDR3 DNA is TGTGCCAGCAGTTCAGGGGTCGGGGAAGCTTTCTTT.

For this clone: The same CDR3 can be traced to other DNA sequences in this sample. The V and J genes are TRBV7-9 and TRBJ2-1, with TRBD2 matching 13 bases. Losses at the gene ends were 4 bases for V and 7 bases for J; bases not matched to a gene: 4. This CDR3 is 15 amino acids long. Looked up from germline, CDR1 is SEHNR and CDR2 is FQNEAQ (reference sequence). Here the CDR3 reads CASSSGTSGTNEQFF. Written as DNA, the CDR3 is TGTGCCAGCAGCTCGGGGACTAGCGGGACAAATGAGCAGTTCTTC.

This clone was detected once. The rearrangement uses TRBV5-4 and TRBJ1-2; 10 positions agree with TRBD1. Germline CDR1 reads SGHNT; CDR2 reads YYREEE (reference sequence). The CDR3 runs to 15 residues. Losses at the gene ends were 3 bases for V and 3 bases for J; bases not matched to a gene: 5. CDR3 protein: CASSSRDRGYYGYTF. CDR3 DNA sequence: TGTGCCAGCAGCTCCAGGGACAGGGGCTACTATGGCTACACCTTC.

V gene TRBV2 combines with J gene TRBJ2-7, with 9 bases matching TRBD1. The germline V gene encodes CDR1 SNHLY and CDR2 FYNNEI. This CDR3 spans 17 amino acids. V lost 6 bases and J lost 0; bases outside the gene matches: 12. Here the CDR3 DNA reads TGTGCCAGCAGGGCTCTCGGGACAGGGTTCGACTCCTACGAGCAGTACTTC. It translates to CASRALGTGFDSYEQYF.

The rearrangement links TRBV5-4 to TRBJ1-2; 9 positions match TRBD1. With 3 bases clipped from V and 4 bases from J, the junction kept 10 bases outside the gene matches. CDR1 is SGHNT, CDR2 YYREEE, per germline (reference sequence). This CDR3 has 16 amino acids. CDR3 sequence (DNA): TGTGCCAGCAGCTCTCCGCGGGACAGGGTACCCTATGGCTACACCTTC. This codes for CASSSPRDRVPYGYTF.

The V and J genes are TRBV5-1 and TRBJ2-5, with 15 bases aligning to TRBD2. The CDR3 is 16 amino acids. Germline V lookup: CDR1 SGHRS, CDR2 YFSETQ. The V and J ends lost 4 bases and 5 bases, in that order; junction bases with no gene match: 6. CDR3 DNA sequence: TGCGCCAGCAGCCCGGGACTAGCGGGGGGTCGGGAGACCCAGTACTTC. It yields the protein CASSPGLAGGRETQYF.

The genes are TRBV27 and TRBJ2-3; 9 bases match TRBD2. The CDR3 consists of 16 residues. The trim removed 3 bases at V and 3 bases at J, leaving 7 bases unmatched. From germline, CDR1 is MNHEY and CDR2 SMNVEV (reference sequence). CDR3: CASSLVAGGGTDTQYF. DNA for the CDR3: TGTGCCAGCAGTTTGGTGGCGGGAGGGGGTACAGATACGCAGTATTTT.

This clone has just one count. The chain has TRBV6-5 and TRBJ2-2; the match to TRBD2 covers 9 bases. The CDR3 contains 15 residues. The germline gives CDR1 MNHEY, CDR2 SVGAGI. Germline trimming cut 6 bases from V and 6 bases from J; bases unmatched to any gene: 8. The CDR3 region has the DNA TGTGCCAGCAGACCCCTAGCGGGAAAGGCCGGGGAGCTGTTTTTT. It is translated as CASRPLAGKAGELFF.

The rearrangement uses TRBV27 and TRBJ2-7; the D gene is possibly TRBD1 (6 bases). This CDR3 has 14 amino acids. V gave up 5 bases and J gave up 2 bases, with 13 bases separating them. Germline V CDR1 and CDR2: MNHEY, SMNVEV (reference sequence). Here the CDR3 DNA reads TGTGCCAGCAGTATGGACAGTGGCACCTACGAGCAGTACTTC. It codes for CASSMDSGTYEQYF.